The rows below give T cell receptor beta chains drawn from one sample of a study of cytomegalovirus exposure and HLA in healthy donors. Only in-frame clones appear in the TCRdb table, and some are missing; sequencing was by immunoSEQ multiplex PCR. The data hold about 110,000 clones, with about 64% observed a single time. Sequencing was done on a sample of PBMCs. The receptors here all came from a female donor in good health and CMV-seronegative. Each CDR3 is given with its conserved first and last residue. The order of the fields is clone size, J gene, D gene, V gene, CDR3 protein, CDR3 DNA. A D gene is named only where the DNA matches it firmly. A row's size may be missing; if present it is once, few, many or a size class.

size: -; J: TRBJ1-5; D: TRBD1; V: TRBV28; CDR3: CASSLDRGLALPQHF; DNA: TGTGCCAGCAGCTTAGACAGGGGGCTCGCCCTGCCCCAGCATTTT
size: -; J: TRBJ2-1; D: TRBD1; V: TRBV6-1; CDR3: CASSEGLTGTGFDEQFF; DNA: TGTGCCAGCAGTGAAGGTTTAACCGGGACAGGGTTCGATGAGCAGTTCTTC
size: -; J: TRBJ2-7; D: TRBD1; V: TRBV9; CDR3: CASSVADRGSYEQYF; DNA: TGTGCCAGCAGCGTAGCGGACAGGGGTTCCTACGAGCAGTACTTC
size: once; J: TRBJ2-3; D: TRBD2; V: TRBV4-1; CDR3: CASSQTSASSTDTQYF; DNA: TGCGCCAGCAGCCAAACTAGCGCATCTAGCACAGATACGCAGTATTTT
size: -; J: TRBJ2-7; D: TRBD1; V: TRBV4-1; CDR3: CASSSDRVHEQYF; DNA: TGCGCCAGCAGCTCCGACAGGGTCCACGAGCAGTACTTC
size: -; J: TRBJ1-1; D: TRBD1; V: TRBV19; CDR3: CASHDGTGTNTEAFF; DNA: TGTGCCAGTCACGACGGGACAGGGACAAACACTGAAGCTTTCTTT
size: few; J: TRBJ1-4; D: -; V: TRBV15; CDR3: CATSRDSPEKLFF; DNA: TGTGCCACCAGCAGGGACAGTCCAGAAAAACTGTTTTTT
size: -; J: TRBJ2-3; D: TRBD1; V: TRBV11-2; CDR3: CASSSTQGVTDTQYF; DNA: TGTGCCAGCAGCTCTACACAGGGGGTGACAGATACGCAGTATTTT
size: once; J: TRBJ1-4; D: -; V: TRBV6-6; CDR3: CASRNHRWAEKLFF; DNA: TGTGCCAGCAGGAACCACAGGTGGGCAGAAAAACTGTTTTTT
size: few; J: TRBJ2-3; D: -; V: TRBV7-6; CDR3: CASSLVRVSDTQYF; DNA: TGTGCCAGCAGCTTAGTTCGGGTTTCAGATACGCAGTATTTT
size: -; J: TRBJ2-1; D: TRBD1; V: TRBV5-1; CDR3: CASSLDGQGVNEQFF; DNA: TGCGCCAGCAGCTTGGATGGACAGGGGGTGAATGAGCAGTTCTTC
size: few; J: TRBJ1-1; D: -; V: TRBV2; CDR3: CASSETNRVGVAFF; DNA: TGTGCCAGCAGTGAAACGAACAGGGTTGGAGTAGCTTTCTTT
size: -; J: TRBJ2-1; D: TRBD2; V: TRBV4-2; CDR3: CASSQEGGRPSYNEQFF; DNA: TGTGCCAGCAGCCAAGAGGGCGGGAGGCCCTCCTACAATGAGCAGTTCTTC
size: -; J: TRBJ2-3; D: TRBD2; V: TRBV7-6; CDR3: CASSLGLVLIREGFVTDTQYF; DNA: TGTGCCAGCAGCTTAGGTCTAGTGCTGATCCGGGAGGGATTTGTCACAGATACGCAGTATTTT
size: -; J: TRBJ2-2; D: -; V: TRBV4-3; CDR3: CASSQGGGGAGTGELFF; DNA: TGCGCCAGCAGCCAAGGGGGCGGTGGGGCGGGGACCGGGGAGCTGTTTTTT
size: -; J: TRBJ2-7; D: -; V: TRBV6-5; CDR3: CASSYSGTGDEQYF; DNA: TGTGCCAGCAGTTACTCAGGGACGGGGGACGAGCAGTACTTC
size: few; J: TRBJ2-3; D: TRBD2; V: TRBV5-1; CDR3: CASSLSVGGPTDTQYF; DNA: TGCGCCAGCAGCTTGAGTGTGGGAGGGCCCACAGATACGCAGTATTTT
size: -; J: TRBJ2-7; D: TRBD2; V: TRBV7-9; CDR3: CASNKGTSGGEQYF; DNA: TGTGCCAGCAATAAAGGGACCTCGGGAGGAGAGCAGTACTTC
size: -; J: TRBJ1-6; D: -; V: TRBV28; CDR3: CASWGANSPLHF; DNA: TGTGCCAGCTGGGGCGCGAATTCACCCCTCCACTTT
size: -; J: TRBJ1-2; D: -; V: TRBV28; CDR3: CASRLLSTFGGAGYTF; DNA: TGTGCCAGCAGGCTACTCTCTACTTTCGGAGGAGCTGGCTACACCTTC
size: -; J: TRBJ2-5; D: TRBD2; V: TRBV7-9; CDR3: CASSFYRGLAGVGETQYF; DNA: TGTGCCAGCAGCTTCTATCGAGGACTAGCGGGAGTAGGAGAGACCCAGTACTTC
size: few; J: TRBJ2-5; D: TRBD2; V: TRBV5-4; CDR3: CASSLSSGQETQYF; DNA: TGTGCCAGCAGCTTATCTAGCGGCCAAGAGACCCAGTACTTC
size: -; J: TRBJ1-2; D: -; V: TRBV5-6; CDR3: CASSLGTGLRNYGYTF; DNA: TGTGCCAGCAGCTTGGGTACAGGTCTAAGGAACTATGGCTACACCTTC
size: -; J: TRBJ2-1; D: TRBD2; V: TRBV10-3; CDR3: CAISEGRAGGSYNEQFF; DNA: TGTGCCATCAGTGAAGGCCGAGCGGGAGGATCCTACAATGAGCAGTTCTTC
size: -; J: TRBJ1-1; D: -; V: TRBV5-6; CDR3: CASSLEFTQLNTEAFF; DNA: TGTGCCAGCAGCTTGGAGTTTACCCAGTTGAACACTGAAGCTTTCTTT
size: -; J: TRBJ1-5; D: TRBD1; V: TRBV30; CDR3: CAWRGGQNQPQHF; DNA: TGTGCCTGGAGAGGGGGACAGAATCAGCCCCAGCATTTT
size: -; J: TRBJ2-7; D: -; V: TRBV2; CDR3: CASSEARGSAEQYF; DNA: TGTGCCAGCAGTGAAGCGCGGGGCTCCGCCGAGCAGTACTTC
size: -; J: TRBJ2-3; D: TRBD1; V: TRBV7-9; CDR3: CASRRQGPGRDTQYF; DNA: TGTGCCAGCAGACGACAGGGCCCGGGTCGAGATACGCAGTATTTT
size: few; J: TRBJ2-4; D: -; V: TRBV7-3; CDR3: CASSYSRGQNIQYF; DNA: TGTGCCAGCAGCTACTCGAGAGGGCAAAACATTCAGTACTTC
size: -; J: TRBJ2-2; D: -; V: TRBV2; CDR3: CASRGGLITNTGELFF; DNA: TGTGCCAGCAGGGGGGGACTGATTACGAACACCGGGGAGCTGTTTTTT
size: -; J: TRBJ2-7; D: -; V: TRBV6-5; CDR3: CASSYSGRSSSYEQYF; DNA: TGTGCCAGCAGTTACTCTGGCAGGTCAAGCTCCTACGAGCAGTACTTC
size: -; J: TRBJ1-5; D: TRBD1; V: TRBV19; CDR3: CASRDRAGHQPQHF; DNA: TGTGCCAGTCGGGACAGGGCGGGGCATCAGCCCCAGCATTTT
size: -; J: TRBJ1-4; D: TRBD1; V: TRBV19; CDR3: CATGDRGVGFNEKLFF; DNA: TGTGCCACCGGGGACAGGGGAGTTGGGTTTAATGAAAAACTGTTTTTT
size: -; J: TRBJ2-5; D: -; V: TRBV7-2; CDR3: CASSLREGLPQETQYF; DNA: TGTGCCAGCAGCTTACGGGAAGGACTCCCACAAGAGACCCAGTACTTC
size: -; J: TRBJ1-5; D: -; V: TRBV28; CDR3: CASLEQGTNQPQHF; DNA: TGTGCCAGCCTCGAGCAGGGAACTAATCAGCCCCAGCATTTT
size: -; J: TRBJ2-5; D: -; V: TRBV5-1; CDR3: CASSLGLATGEETQYF; DNA: TGCGCCAGCAGCTTGGGGCTCGCGACAGGAGAGGAGACCCAGTACTTC
size: -; J: TRBJ1-2; D: -; V: TRBV5-1; CDR3: CASSLDRGYGYTF; DNA: TGCGCCAGCAGCTTGGACCGGGGCTATGGCTACACCTTC
size: -; J: TRBJ1-2; D: -; V: TRBV5-1; CDR3: CASSLVGILNYGYTF; DNA: TGCGCCAGCAGCTTGGTCGGGATTCTGAACTATGGCTACACCTTC